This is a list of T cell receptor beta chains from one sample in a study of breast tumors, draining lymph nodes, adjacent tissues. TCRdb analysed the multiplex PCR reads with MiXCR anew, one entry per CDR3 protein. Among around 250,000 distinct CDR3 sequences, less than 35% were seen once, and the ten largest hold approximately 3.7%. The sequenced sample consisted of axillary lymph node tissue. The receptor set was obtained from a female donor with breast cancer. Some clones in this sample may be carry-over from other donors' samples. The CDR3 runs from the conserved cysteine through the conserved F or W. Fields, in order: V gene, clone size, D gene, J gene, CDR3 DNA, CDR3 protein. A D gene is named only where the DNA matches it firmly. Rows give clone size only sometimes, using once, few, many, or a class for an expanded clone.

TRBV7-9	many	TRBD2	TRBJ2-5	TGTGCCAGCAGCTCCGGACTAGCGGGTGGGAAAGGTGGGTTAGAGACCCAGTACTTC	CASSSGLAGGKGGLETQYF
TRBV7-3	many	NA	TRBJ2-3	TGTGCCAGCAGCTTAAACCCCCACGGCACAGATACGCAGTATTTT	CASSLNPHGTDTQYF
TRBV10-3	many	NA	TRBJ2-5	TGTGCCATCAGTGACGAGGGTCAGGGGCGAAAGACCCAGTACTTC	CAISDEGQGRKTQYF
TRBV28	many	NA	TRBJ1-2	TGTGCCACCCCGGGGACGGGAGGCTATGGCTACACCTTC	CATPGTGGYGYTF
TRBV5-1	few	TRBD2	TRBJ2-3	TGCGCCAGCAGCTGGGGAGGCGGCGGGAGGTTGGATGAGCAGTATTTT	CASSWGGGGRLDEQYF
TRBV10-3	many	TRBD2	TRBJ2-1	TGTGCCATCAGCCTTGGACTAGCGGGGGATGAGCAGTTCTTC	CAISLGLAGDEQFF
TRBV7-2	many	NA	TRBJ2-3	TGTGCCAGCAGCTTAGGGGTACTTTCCCCACAGTATTTT	CASSLGVLSPQYF
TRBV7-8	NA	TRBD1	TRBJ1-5	TGTGCCAGCAGCTTACGGGGGACAGGGGGCTCTCGGCCCCAGCATTTT	CASSLRGTGGSRPQHF
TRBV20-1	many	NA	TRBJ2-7	TGCAGTGCTACCCATAGGCCCCCCTACGAGCAGTACTTC	CSATHRPPYEQYF
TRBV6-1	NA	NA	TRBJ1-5	TGTGCCAGCAGTGAAAGGTGTAGCCATAGCACCCACGTGTGTAGCAATCAGCCCCAGCATTTT	CASSERCSHSTHVCSNQPQHF
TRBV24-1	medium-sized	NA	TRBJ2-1	TGTGCCACCAGTGATTACGGGCGGGCCAATGAGCAGTTCTTC	CATSDYGRANEQFF
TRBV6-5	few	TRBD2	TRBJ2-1	TGTGCCAGCAGTCACCGCGGGGGGCCCTACAATGAGCAGTTCTTC	CASSHRGGPYNEQFF
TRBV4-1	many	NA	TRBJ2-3	TGCGCCAGCAGCCAAGGATTGGGACCCCTCACAGATACGCAGTATTTT	CASSQGLGPLTDTQYF